The 3 T cell receptor beta chains given below trace back to one sample, sequenced in a study of CD8 T cells in ankylosing spondylitis. Each CDR3 protein is one row after TCRdb ran MiXCR on the 5' RACE reads. The sample yields about 220,000 distinct CDR3 sequences, 8% to 11% seen once. Sample: blood, either unsorted or a sorted T cell fraction (not recorded which). All receptors come from a male donor with ankylosing spondylitis or in good health (not recorded which).

Worth noting for this clonotype: This may be a read error: a much more frequent sequence differs by one nucleotide. The genes are TRBV5-1 and TRBJ1-4; TRBD1 matches at 9 bases. V lost 2 bases to trimming and J lost 5 bases; unmatched junction nucleotides: 7. The germline gives CDR1 SGHRS, CDR2 YFSETQ. The CDR3 length is 16 residues. CDR3 coding DNA: TGCGCCAGCAGCTTCGAAGGGACAGGGTGGAATGAAAAACTGTTTTTT. Protein sequence: CASSFEGTGWNEKLFF.

This clonotype appeared many times. This chain links TRBV28 with TRBJ2-1; 9 bases align to TRBD1. The CDR3 is 17 amino acids. V lost 1 base and J lost 8; bases outside the gene matches: 12. From germline, CDR1 is MDHEN and CDR2 SYDVKM. The CDR3 DNA reads as TGTGCCAGCAGTTTATCCCGTCCGGGACAGGGTTTCGATGAGCAGTTCTTC. Translating it yields CASSLSRPGQGFDEQFF.

This clonotype occurred many times. This chain joins TRBV10-2 and TRBJ1-5, with D possibly being TRBD1 (5 bases). The germline V gene encodes CDR1 WSHSY and CDR2 SAAADI. The ends were cut back, 0 bases at V and 0 bases at J, with 12 bases in the middle. The CDR3 has 17 residues. DNA for the CDR3: TGCGCCAGCAGTGAGTCGTTCGGGGCCGGTAGCAATCAGCCCCAGCATTTT. Translated: CASSESFGAGSNQPQHF.